The clone carrying this T cell receptor (beta chain) was observed once. Its antigen is not identified. This sample stems from a study of identifying expanded T cells in peripheral blood. Overall study findings and caveats: Two-week clone count variance significantly increased as total template count grew.

Repertoires were generated with immunoSEQ multiplex PCR, while TCRdb's copy carries only in-frame clones and drops some. The sample carries some 120,000 clones, around four fifths recorded once. This CDR3 contains 15 residues. V lost 5 bases to trimming and J lost 1 base, with 12 bases between them. Germline CDR1 PRHDT, CDR2 FYEKMQ (reference sequence). The clonotype comes from a person between 18 and 75 years old in good health. The chain joins TRBV13 to TRBJ1-5, with D possibly matching TRBD1 (5 bases). Sequencing was performed on blood. The CDR3 DNA sequence: TGTGCCAGCAGCATGGGACCGGGGAGCAATCAGCCCCAGCATTTT. Its protein product is CASSMGPGSNQPQHF.